This T cell receptor beta chain was identified in a study of T cell repertoires in cytomegalovirus infection. Germline CDR1 reads ENHRY; CDR2 reads SYGVKD. The CDR3 runs to 12 residues. Trimming took 11 bases from V and 9 from J; bases not matched to a gene: 9. Worth noting for this clonotype: Antigen: not known.

From the reads, TCRdb called clonotypes with MiXCR, one entry per CDR3 protein. This table has about 360,000 distinct CDR3 sequences, around a third appearing once. Study-level findings and limits: Individuals carrying CMV plus the relevant HLA were identified by cumulative frequency of public TCR beta families.

The source was cultured PBMCs, collected from culture after CMV antigen stimulation. V usage is TRBV10-3 and J usage is TRBJ2-1, with 8 nucleotides matching TRBD2. This receptor was identified in a human donor in good health (CMV status not recorded). Some clones in this sample may be carry-over from other donors' samples. CDR3 in amino acids: CAARLSGGEQFF. CDR3 bases: TGTGCCGCTCGACTCAGCGGGGGTGAGCAGTTCTTC.